Listed below are T cell receptor beta chains from one sample, sequenced in a study of Ad26.COV2.S vaccination and SARS-CoV-2 variants. TCRdb keeps only in-frame clones here, not all; method: immunoSEQ multiplex PCR. This table holds 300,000 to 350,000 clones, around four fifths found once. Specimen: peripheral blood, collected in a trial of Ad26.COV2.S vaccine versus placebo. Receptors originate from a person between 18 and 65 years old who received the Ad26.COV2.S COVID-19 vaccine or a placebo. Each CDR3 is given with its conserved first and last residue. A D gene is named only where the DNA matches it firmly. Not every row has a clone size; where given, it reads once, few, many or a size class.

>TRBJ2-7|12|NA|NA|TRBV28
TGTGCCAGCAGTTTATTGGTCGGCGAGCAGTACTTC
CASSLLVGEQYF
>TRBJ2-3|16|NA|NA|TRBV13
TGTGCCAGCAGCTTTCGGTTCCGGGACACCACAGATACGCAGTATTTT
CASSFRFRDTTDTQYF
>TRBJ1-1|16|NA|NA|TRBV6-1
TGTGCCAGCAGTGAAATTAGGGCCAGGGGAGCCACTGAAGCTTTCTTT
CASSEIRARGATEAFF
>TRBJ2-3|18|NA|NA|TRBV27
TGTGCCAGCAGTTTATCCCGTTCGACAGCCTCTAGCACAGATACGCAGTATTTT
CASSLSRSTASSTDTQYF
>TRBJ2-5|14|NA|NA|TRBV11-2
TGTGCCAGCAGCTCCGACAGGCAAATGGGGACCCAGTACTTC
CASSSDRQMGTQYF
>TRBJ1-5|14|NA|once|TRBV19
TGTGCCAGTTCAACCACGGGGGGAGGTCAGCCCCAGCATTTT
CASSTTGGGQPQHF
>TRBJ2-3|14|NA|NA|TRBV5-1
TGCGCCAGCAGTCGGGGGTGGGGCACAGATACGCAGTATTTT
CASSRGWGTDTQYF
>TRBJ1-2|14|NA|NA|TRBV5-4
TGTGCCAGCAGTTTCGGGCCCCTCACCTATGGCTACACCTTC
CASSFGPLTYGYTF
>TRBJ2-1|14|NA|once|TRBV3-1/TRBV3-2
TGTGCCAGCAGCCAAGGGAACCGCAGGTATGAGCAGTTCTTC
CASSQGNRRYEQFF
>TRBJ2-3|13|NA|NA|TRBV4-2
TGTGCCAGCAGCCAAGTAACGAGGTATACGCAGTATTTT
CASSQVTRYTQYF
>TRBJ1-6|16|TRBD1|NA|TRBV4-2
TGTGCCAGCAGCCAAAACCGGGACAGGGTTAATTCACCCCTCCACTTT
CASSQNRDRVNSPLHF
>TRBJ2-1|15|NA|NA|TRBV11-3
TGTGCCAGCAGCTTAGTTTACAGCTCCTACAATGAGCAGTTCTTC
CASSLVYSSYNEQFF
>TRBJ2-1|13|TRBD2|NA|TRBV9
TGTGCCAGCAGCGTAGAACTAGCGGGGGAGCAGTTCTTC
CASSVELAGEQFF
>TRBJ2-7|13|NA|NA|TRBV11-3
TGTGCTACGGGGGCCTTTTTGGGAAACGAGCAGTACTTC
CATGAFLGNEQYF
>TRBJ1-6|15|NA|NA|TRBV28
TGTGCCAGCAGTTCAGGGAGCTCCTATAATTCACCCCTCCACTTT
CASSSGSSYNSPLHF
>TRBJ1-6|14|NA|once|TRBV5-4
TGTGCCAGCAGCTCCAGGGCGCCGGATTCACCCCTCCACTTT
CASSSRAPDSPLHF
>TRBJ1-2|16|TRBD1|NA|TRBV4-1
TGCGCCAGCAGCCAATTAACAGGGGGAAATAACTATGGCTACACCTTC
CASSQLTGGNNYGYTF
>TRBJ1-4|13|TRBD1|few|TRBV2
TGTGCCAGCAGTCGAGCAGGGGGCGAAAAACTGTTTTTT
CASSRAGGEKLFF
>TRBJ2-2|18|TRBD2|NA|TRBV5-4
TGTGCCAGCAGCTTGGACAGCGGGGGCGCCCAGGACACCGGGGAGCTGTTTTTT
CASSLDSGGAQDTGELFF
>TRBJ1-1|11|NA|NA|TRBV2
TGTGCCAGCAGAGGTTACACTGAAGCTTTCTTT
CASRGYTEAFF
>TRBJ2-1|13|NA|NA|TRBV6-1
TGTGCCAGCAGTGATAAAATGGGGACACGGGAGTTCTTC
CASSDKMGTREFF
>TRBJ2-1|15|TRBD1|NA|TRBV7-2
TGTGCCAGCAGCACCCGGACAGGGCTCTACAATGAGCAGTTCTTC
CASSTRTGLYNEQFF
>TRBJ2-3|15|TRBD2|NA|TRBV30
TGTGCCTGGGAAACTAGCGGGGGGATTGGAGATACGCAGTATTTT
CAWETSGGIGDTQYF
>TRBJ1-4|14|NA|NA|TRBV19
TGTGCCAGTACAGACAGGCGCTATAATGAAAAACTGTTTTTT
CASTDRRYNEKLFF
>TRBJ2-3|13|NA|NA|TRBV2
TGTGCCAGCCCTGACTATTCCCCAGATACGCAGTATTTT
CASPDYSPDTQYF
>TRBJ2-5|13|NA|NA|TRBV11-2
TGTGCCAGCGGCGGAGGGCCACAAGAGACCCAGTACTTC
CASGGGPQETQYF
>TRBJ2-7|14|TRBD1|NA|TRBV9
TGTGCCAGCAGCGTAGATGGGGACAGCTACGAGCAGTACTTC
CASSVDGDSYEQYF